This TCR beta chain was obtained from a study of technical replicates of blood from several donors. The CDR3 loop spans 17 amino acids. Per the germline V gene, CDR1 is MDHEN and CDR2 is SYDVKM. V shed 1 base and J 11 bases; nucleotides not matched to a gene: 17. This clone was counted at least ten times. Sequencing was performed with immunoSEQ multiplex PCR; in TCRdb, only in-frame clones are kept and a portion is missing. Among about 73,000 clones, 85% to 95% were seen once, and the ten largest hold roughly 4.5%. The sequence derives from a human donor in good health. Some clones in this sample may be carry-over from other donors' samples. The chain has TRBV28 and TRBJ1-1; 9 nucleotides agree with TRBD1. The source material was PBMCs. CDR3 DNA sequence: TGTGCCAGCAGTTTATTTGGTATAACAGGGGGCCCTGAGTGTGCTTTCTTT. Protein sequence: CASSLFGITGGPECAFF.